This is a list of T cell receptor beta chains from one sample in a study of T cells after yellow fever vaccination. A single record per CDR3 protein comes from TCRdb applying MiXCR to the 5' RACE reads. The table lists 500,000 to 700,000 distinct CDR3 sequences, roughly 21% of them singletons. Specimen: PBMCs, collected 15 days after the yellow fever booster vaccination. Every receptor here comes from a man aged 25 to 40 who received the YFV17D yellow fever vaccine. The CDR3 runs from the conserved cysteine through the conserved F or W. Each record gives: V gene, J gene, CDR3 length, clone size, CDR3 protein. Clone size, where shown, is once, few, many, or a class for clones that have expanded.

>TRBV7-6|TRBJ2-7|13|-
CASSVRRGYEQYF
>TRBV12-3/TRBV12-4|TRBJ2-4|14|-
CASSFSGTGLEIYF
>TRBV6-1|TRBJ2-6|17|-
CASSPGSGMGGANVLTF
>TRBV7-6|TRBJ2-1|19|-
CASSLEGRDPLQKNNEQFF
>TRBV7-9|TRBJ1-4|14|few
CASSAPVVTEKLFF
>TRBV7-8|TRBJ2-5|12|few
CASSPPDETQYF
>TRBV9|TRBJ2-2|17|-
CASSVAGVVWNTGELFF
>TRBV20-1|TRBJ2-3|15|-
CSASKGLAGVDTQYF
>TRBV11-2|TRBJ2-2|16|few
CASSFLLAGGGGELFF
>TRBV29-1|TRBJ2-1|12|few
CSDDRVVGEQFF
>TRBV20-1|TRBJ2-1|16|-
CSASPLAGGPDNEQFF
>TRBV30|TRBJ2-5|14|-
CAWSVTAAYETQYF
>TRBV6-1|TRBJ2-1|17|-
CASSEARSGISYNEQFF
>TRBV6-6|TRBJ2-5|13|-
CASSNNRVETQYF
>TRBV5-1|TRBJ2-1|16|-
CASSLEGVAGGYEQFF
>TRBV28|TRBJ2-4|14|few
CASSPLDRGNIQYF
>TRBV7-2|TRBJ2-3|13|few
CASSYRRLDTQYF
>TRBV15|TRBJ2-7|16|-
CATSRDRTSGSYEQYF
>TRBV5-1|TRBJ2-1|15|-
CASYTQGGVGREQFF
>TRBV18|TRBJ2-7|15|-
CASSPLPQRTEEQYF
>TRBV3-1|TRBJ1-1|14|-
CASSHFSRNTEAFF
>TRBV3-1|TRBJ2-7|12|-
CASRDPHYEQYF
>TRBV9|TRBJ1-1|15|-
CASSVVAGGGTEAFF
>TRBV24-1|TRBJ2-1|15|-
CATSNSGGSGNEQFF
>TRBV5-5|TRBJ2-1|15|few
CASSQTGSGYNEQFF
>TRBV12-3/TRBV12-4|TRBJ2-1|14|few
CASSPGVSEKKGFF
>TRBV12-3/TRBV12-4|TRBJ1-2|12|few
CASSVGQYGYTF
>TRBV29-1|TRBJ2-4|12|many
CSVDAGENIQYF
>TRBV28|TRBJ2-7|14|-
CASSSGTTPGEQYF
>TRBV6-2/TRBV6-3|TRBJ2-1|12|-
CASTQGTNEQFF
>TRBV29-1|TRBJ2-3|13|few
CSSTGQFTDTQYF
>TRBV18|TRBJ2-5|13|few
CASSTGTGETQYF
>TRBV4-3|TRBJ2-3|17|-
CASSQGFVGQGLDTQYF